What follows are 22 T cell receptor beta chains derived from one specimen sequenced in a study of OX40 agonist ivuxolimab in advanced cancers. Libraries were prepared through the immunoSEQ multiplex PCR assay. Not all clones reach the TCRdb copy of this immuneACCESS table, which keeps in-frame sequences only. Checked studies attribute under half of the gap to unresolved V genes and leave the rest unexplained. The sample has about 52,000 clones on record, around 85% of them singletons. Of the sample, 11% to 15% is held by the ten largest clones. The specimen comprised CD4+ or CD8+ T cells sorted from blood, sampled in a trial of the OX40 agonist ivuxolimab. Receptors originate from an adult with an advanced solid tumor such as melanoma, head and neck, liver or kidney cancer.

V usage is TRBV30 and J usage is TRBJ1-1; D perhaps matches TRBD1 (6 bases). This CDR3 has 13 amino acids. The germline V gene encodes CDR1 GTSNPN and CDR2 SVGIG (reference sequence). The ends were cut back, 4 bases at V and 5 bases at J, with 14 bases in the middle. The CDR3 nucleotides are TGTGCCTGGACCGAGGACAGTAGGACTGAAGCTTTCTTT. Translation gives CAWTEDSRTEAFF.

The chain combines TRBV10-3 with TRBJ1-2, with unresolved D. The CDR3 is 17 residues long. With 5 bases removed from V and 0 bases from J, the gap between germline ends came to 19 bases. The germline V gene encodes CDR1 ENHRY and CDR2 SYGVKD. In DNA form, the CDR3 reads TGTGCCATCAGTAGAGTCATAGGACGGGAAGCTAACTATGGCTACACCTTC. Translation: CAISRVIGREANYGYTF.

DNA of the CDR3: TGTGCCAGCAGCTTAGTAGGCGGGGCCGATAGTTTTAATGAAAAACTGTTTTTT. Its translation is CASSLVGGADSFNEKLFF. This chain connects TRBV7-9 to TRBJ1-4, with a weak D call TRBD1 (5 bases). Germline-derived CDR1 and CDR2 are SEHNR and FQNEAQ (reference sequence). The CDR3 sequence is 18 residues long. Trimming stripped 1 base from V and 4 bases from J, with 19 bases between.

The chain is built from TRBV5-4 and TRBJ1-2; 8 bases agree with TRBD1. Germline V gene sequence: CDR1 SGHNT, CDR2 YYREEE (reference sequence). The CDR3 sequence is 14 residues long. V lost 5 bases and J lost 9; bases outside the gene matches: 12. The CDR3: CASRESTGDKCYTF. CDR3 DNA sequence: TGTGCCAGCAGAGAATCGACAGGGGATAAATGCTACACCTTC.

The V and J genes are TRBV5-1 and TRBJ2-2; TRBD1 matches 9 bases. The CDR3 totals 15 residues. V was pared by 0 bases and J by 6 bases, with 3 bases of the junction left unmatched. The germline V gene has CDR1 SGHRS and CDR2 YFSETQ. The CDR3 reads CASSLDRGLAGELFF. For the CDR3, the DNA is TGCGCCAGCAGCTTGGACAGGGGGCTGGCCGGGGAGCTGTTTTTT.

This clone was observed once. The rearrangement links TRBV15 to TRBJ1-1; D is unresolved. The CDR3 is 13 amino acids. CDR1 and CDR2 from the germline V gene are LNHNV and YYDKDF (reference sequence). With 9 bases removed from V and 1 base from J, the gap between germline ends came to 12 bases. The CDR3, as DNA: TGTGCCACAAGGAGCCCTCCGAACACTGAAGCTTTCTTT. It yields the protein CATRSPPNTEAFF.

The V gene is TRBV4-3, the J gene TRBJ1-5, with D possibly being TRBD1 (6 bases). The CDR3 is made up of 15 amino acids. Germline V gene lookup returns CDR1 LGHNA and CDR2 YSLEER. The V gene lost 4 bases and the J gene lost 5 bases, with 15 bases spanning the gap. The CDR3 protein is CASSPYRDTDQPQHF. As DNA, the CDR3 is TGCGCCAGCAGCCCGTACCGGGACACAGATCAGCCCCAGCATTTT.

This sequence joins TRBV7-9 and TRBJ1-1; no firm D call. Trimming pared 5 bases from V and 7 bases from J, leaving 11 bases between. Germline V lookup: CDR1 SEHNR, CDR2 FQNEAQ (reference sequence). The CDR3 runs to 12 residues. The CDR3 is CASSPHGSEAFF. As DNA, the CDR3 is TGTGCCAGCAGCCCCCATGGGAGTGAAGCTTTCTTT.

The chain is built from TRBV4-2 and TRBJ2-2; D is possibly TRBD1 (6 bases). The CDR3 consists of 16 residues. V gave up 0 bases and J gave up 7 bases, with 15 bases separating them. Per germline, CDR1 LGHNA and CDR2 YNFKEQ. The CDR3 spells CASSQDLAGESGELFF. The CDR3 DNA is TGTGCCAGCAGCCAAGATTTGGCAGGGGAAAGCGGGGAGCTGTTTTTT.

CDR3: CASSLDMGGRYEQYF. CDR3 bases: TGTGCCAGCAGCTTAGATATGGGGGGACGCTACGAGCAGTACTTC. This rearrangement joins TRBV11-2 to TRBJ2-7; D is perhaps TRBD2 (6 bases). Germline V CDR1 and CDR2: SGHAT, FQNNGV. This CDR3 comprises 15 residues. The V end lost 0 bases, the J end lost 3 bases, and 12 bases lay between the germline ends.

The V gene is TRBV30, the J gene TRBJ2-7; 11 nucleotides match TRBD1. The germline V gene has CDR1 GTSNPN and CDR2 SVGIG (reference sequence). V dropped 0 bases and J dropped 7; count of bases not matched to a gene: 2. The CDR3 length is 13 residues. The CDR3 region is CAWSVGTGGEQYF. CDR3 DNA sequence: TGTGCCTGGAGTGTAGGGACAGGGGGAGAGCAGTACTTC.

The gene calls are TRBV28 and TRBJ1-1; D is perhaps TRBD1 (6 bases). V lost 2 bases and J 4 bases, leaving 11 bases between the germline ends. Germline CDR1 reads MDHEN; CDR2 reads SYDVKM. This CDR3 is 14 amino acids long. The CDR3 loop is CASSLGGGGTEAFF. DNA for the CDR3: TGTGCCAGCAGTTTAGGTGGGGGCGGCACTGAAGCTTTCTTT.

This chain uses TRBV7-8 with TRBJ1-5; no clear D. The ends were cut back, 1 base at V and 6 bases at J, with 10 bases in the middle. The CDR3 is 14 residues long. Germline V CDR1 and CDR2: SGHVS, FQNEAQ. This CDR3 is CASSLDTSRQPQHF. The CDR3 region has the DNA TGTGCCAGCAGCTTAGACACCTCCCGTCAGCCCCAGCATTTT.

The table lists this clone with a count of one. This chain uses TRBV4-1 with TRBJ2-7; the D gene is possibly TRBD1 (5 bases). The germline gives CDR1 MGHRA, CDR2 YSYEKL. Trimming shortened V by 0 bases and J by 0 bases, and 9 bases separated the two germline ends. The CDR3 covers 15 residues. The CDR3 protein is CASSQERGSSYEQYF. CDR3 in DNA: TGCGCCAGCAGCCAAGAAAGGGGCAGCTCCTACGAGCAGTACTTC.

This rearrangement joins TRBV27 to TRBJ1-2; 12 nucleotides agree with TRBD1. Germline lookup yields CDR1 MNHEY and CDR2 SMNVEV (reference sequence). The CDR3 totals 17 residues. The ends lost 5 bases at V and 2 bases at J; junction bases unmatched: 9. The CDR3 region is CASSHGGQGAMNYGYTF. In nucleotides, the CDR3 is TGTGCCAGCAGTCACGGGGGACAGGGGGCAATGAACTATGGCTACACCTTC.

The chain has TRBV15 and TRBJ1-2; maybe TRBD1 (6 bases). The germline V gene has CDR1 LNHNV and CDR2 YYDKDF (reference sequence). This CDR3 is 16 amino acids long. Between the trimmed V and J ends, which lost 0 bases and 4 bases, there was a span of 15 bases. CDR3 nucleotides: TGTGCCACCAGCAGAGAGGGGGCCGGAAACCTCTATGGCTACACCTTC. Translation gives CATSREGAGNLYGYTF.

The chain joins TRBV30 to TRBJ2-7; D gene unclear. The CDR3 has 11 amino acids. The germline CDR1 and CDR2 sequences are GTSNPN and SVGIG (reference sequence). The V gene lost 4 bases and the J gene lost 2 bases, with 6 bases spanning the gap. CDR3: CAWTGTYEQYF. The CDR3 DNA reads as TGTGCCTGGACCGGAACCTACGAGCAGTACTTC.

The CDR3 is CASSDLPAGLNGEQYF. The DNA of the CDR3 is TGTGCCAGTTCTGATCTCCCCGCCGGACTTAACGGAGAGCAGTACTTC. The chain uses TRBV19 and TRBJ2-7, with D maybe TRBD2 (5 bases). V lost 8 bases and J 7 bases, leaving 27 bases between the germline ends. CDR1 and CDR2 (germline): LNHDA, SQIVND (reference sequence). CDR3 size: 16 residues.

This chain joins TRBV19 and TRBJ1-5; perhaps TRBD1 as D (6 bases). Trimming stripped 1 base from V and 0 bases from J, with 7 bases between. Germline V gene data show CDR1 as LNHDA and CDR2 as SQIVND (reference sequence). This CDR3 is built from 15 residues. The DNA of the CDR3 is TGTGCCAGTAGTATAGGGACAGCTAGCAATCAGCCCCAGCATTTT. Translation gives CASSIGTASNQPQHF.

The V call is TRBV19, the J call TRBJ2-5; unclear D gene. The CDR3 runs to 13 residues. CDR1 is LNHDA, CDR2 SQIVND, per germline (reference sequence). Trimming removed 3 bases from V and 2 bases from J, with 7 bases in between. The chain's CDR3 is CASSIRPQETQYF. CDR3 coding DNA: TGTGCCAGTAGTATTCGTCCGCAAGAGACCCAGTACTTC.

The V gene is TRBV21-1, the J gene TRBJ2-7. TRBV21-1 is deemed a pseudogene. The CDR3 is 15 amino acids. The CDR3 region is CASSFRKSLSYEQYF. For the CDR3, the DNA is TGTGCCAGCAGCTTCCGGAAGTCCCTCTCCTACGAGCAGTACTTC.

The chain links TRBV7-9 to TRBJ1-1; D gene ambiguous. CDR3 length: 13 amino acids. CDR1 is SEHNR, CDR2 FQNEAQ, per germline (reference sequence). V lost 5 bases, J lost 10 bases, and 17 bases lay in between. The CDR3 nucleotides read TGTGCCAGCAGCCAGGACCCGTGGCCCGGAGCTTTCTTT. Amino acids: CASSQDPWPGAFF.